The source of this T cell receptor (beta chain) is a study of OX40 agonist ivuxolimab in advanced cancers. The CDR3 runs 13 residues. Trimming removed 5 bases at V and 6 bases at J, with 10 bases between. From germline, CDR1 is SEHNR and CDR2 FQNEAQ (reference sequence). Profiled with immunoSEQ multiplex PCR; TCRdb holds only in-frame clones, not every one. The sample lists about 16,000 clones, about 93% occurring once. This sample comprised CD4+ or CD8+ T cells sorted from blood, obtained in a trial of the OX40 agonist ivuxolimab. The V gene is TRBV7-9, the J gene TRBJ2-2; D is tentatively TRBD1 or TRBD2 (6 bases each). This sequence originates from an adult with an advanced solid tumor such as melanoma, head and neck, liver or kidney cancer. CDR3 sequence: CASSQGRSGELFF. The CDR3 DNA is TGTGCCAGCAGCCAGGGGAGGTCCGGGGAGCTGTTTTTT.